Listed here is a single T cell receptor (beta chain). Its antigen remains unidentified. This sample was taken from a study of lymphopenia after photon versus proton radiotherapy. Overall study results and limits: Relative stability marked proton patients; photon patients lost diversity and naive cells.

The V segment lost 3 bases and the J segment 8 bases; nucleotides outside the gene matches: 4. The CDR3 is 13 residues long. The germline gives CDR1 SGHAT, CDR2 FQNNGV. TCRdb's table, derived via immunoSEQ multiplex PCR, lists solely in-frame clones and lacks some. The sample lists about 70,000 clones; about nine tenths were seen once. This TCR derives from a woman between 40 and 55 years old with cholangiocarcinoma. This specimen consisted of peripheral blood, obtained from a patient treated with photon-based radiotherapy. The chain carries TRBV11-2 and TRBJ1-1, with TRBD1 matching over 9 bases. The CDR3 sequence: CASSFGTGWEAFF. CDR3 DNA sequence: TGTGCCAGCAGCTTCGGGACAGGGTGGGAAGCTTTCTTT.